This TCR beta chain is from a study of T-cell reconstitution after alpha-beta-depleted transplantation in children. As it was prepared, the TCRbeta library received unique molecular identifiers. TCRdb re-called the PCR reads through MiXCR, storing one row per CDR3 protein. Of roughly 500,000 distinct CDR3 sequences in the sample, approximately 20% are singletons; the top ten hold about 3.1%. The V gene's germline CDR1 is DFQATT and CDR2 SNEGSKA (reference sequence). There are 12 residues in the CDR3. V lost 3 bases and J lost 5, with 8 bases in between. The sequence came from a human donor who donated a stem cell graft to a child with acute lymphoblastic leukemia. V and J are TRBV20-1 and TRBJ2-1; no firm D call. Sample: PBMCs from the stem cell graft donor, taken from the stem cell graft. Here the CDR3 reads CSASKANNEQFF. CDR3 bases: TGCAGTGCTAGTAAAGCCAACAATGAGCAGTTCTTC.